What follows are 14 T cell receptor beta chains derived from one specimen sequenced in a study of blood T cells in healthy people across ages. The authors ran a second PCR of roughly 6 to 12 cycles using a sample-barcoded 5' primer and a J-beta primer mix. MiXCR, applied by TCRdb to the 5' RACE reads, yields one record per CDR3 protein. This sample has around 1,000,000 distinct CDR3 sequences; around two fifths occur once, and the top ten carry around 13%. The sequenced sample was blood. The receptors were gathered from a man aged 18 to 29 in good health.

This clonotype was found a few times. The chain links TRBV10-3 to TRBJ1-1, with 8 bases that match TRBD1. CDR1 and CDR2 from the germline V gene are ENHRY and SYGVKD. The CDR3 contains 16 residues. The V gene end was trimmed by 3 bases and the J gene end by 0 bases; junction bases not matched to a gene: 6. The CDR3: CAISDSGTGMNTEAFF. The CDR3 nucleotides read TGTGCCATCAGTGATTCAGGGACAGGTATGAACACTGAAGCTTTCTTT.

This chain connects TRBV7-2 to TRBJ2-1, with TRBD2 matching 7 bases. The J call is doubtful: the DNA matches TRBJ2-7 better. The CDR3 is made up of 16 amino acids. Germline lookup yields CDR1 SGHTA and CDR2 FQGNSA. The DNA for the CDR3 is TGTGCCAGCAGCGGAACTAGCGTCAGCTCCTACAATGAGCAGTACTTC. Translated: CASSGTSVSSYNEQYF.

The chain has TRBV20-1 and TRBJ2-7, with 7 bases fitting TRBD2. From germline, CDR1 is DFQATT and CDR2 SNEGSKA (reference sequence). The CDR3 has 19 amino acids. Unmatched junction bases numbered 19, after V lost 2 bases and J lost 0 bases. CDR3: CSARYPGKAGPILSYEQYF. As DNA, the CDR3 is TGCAGTGCTAGATATCCAGGGAAAGCGGGGCCCATCCTCTCCTACGAGCAGTACTTC.

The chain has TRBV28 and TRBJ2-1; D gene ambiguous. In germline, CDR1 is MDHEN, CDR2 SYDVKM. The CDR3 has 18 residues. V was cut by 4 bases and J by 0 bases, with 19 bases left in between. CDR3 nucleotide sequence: TGTGCCAGCAGTTCCCTCACCCGCGAGACCCCCTCCTACAATGAGCAGTTCTTC. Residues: CASSSLTRETPSYNEQFF.

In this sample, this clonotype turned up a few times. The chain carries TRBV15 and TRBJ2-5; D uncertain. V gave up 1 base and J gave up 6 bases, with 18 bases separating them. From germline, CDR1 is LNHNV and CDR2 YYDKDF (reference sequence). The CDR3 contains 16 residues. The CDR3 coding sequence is TGTGCCACCAGCAGAGTGCTAAATTCCCCATCCAAGACCCAGTACTTC. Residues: CATSRVLNSPSKTQYF. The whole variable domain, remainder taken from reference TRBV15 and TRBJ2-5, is DAMVIQNPRYQVTQFGKPVTLSCSQTLNHNVMYWYQQKSSQAPKLLFHYYDKDFNNEADTPDNFQSRRPNTSFCFLDIRSPGLGDTAMYLCATSRVLNSPSKTQYFGPGTRLLVL.

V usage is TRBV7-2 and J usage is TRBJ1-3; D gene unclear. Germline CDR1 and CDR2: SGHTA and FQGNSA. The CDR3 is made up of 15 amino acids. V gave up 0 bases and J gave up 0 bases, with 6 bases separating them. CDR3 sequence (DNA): TGTGCCAGCAGCTTAGCGCCGGACTCTGGAAACACCATATATTTT. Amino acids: CASSLAPDSGNTIYF. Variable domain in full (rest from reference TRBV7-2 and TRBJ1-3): GAGVSQSPSNKVTEKGKDVELRCDPISGHTALYWYRQSLGQGLEFLIYFQGNSAPDKSGLPSDRFSAERTGGSVSTLTIQRTQQEDSAVYLCASSLAPDSGNTIYFGEGSWLTVV.

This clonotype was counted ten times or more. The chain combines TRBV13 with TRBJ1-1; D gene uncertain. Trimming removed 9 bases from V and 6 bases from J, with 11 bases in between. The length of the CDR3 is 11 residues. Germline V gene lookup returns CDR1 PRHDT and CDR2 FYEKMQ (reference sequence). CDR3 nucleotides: TGTGCCAGTCGCAGGTCTGCTGAAGCTTTCTTT. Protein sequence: CASRRSAEAFF. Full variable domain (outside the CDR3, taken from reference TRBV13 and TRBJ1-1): AAGVIQSPRHLIKEKRETATLKCYPIPRHDTVYWYQQGPGQDPQFLISFYEKMQSDKGSIPDRFSAQQFSDYHSELNMSSLELGDSALYFCASRRSAEAFFGQGTRLTVV.

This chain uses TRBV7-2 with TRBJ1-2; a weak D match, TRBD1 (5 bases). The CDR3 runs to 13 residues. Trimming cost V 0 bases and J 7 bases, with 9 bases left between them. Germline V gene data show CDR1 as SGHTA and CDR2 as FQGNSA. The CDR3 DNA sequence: TGTGCCAGCAGCTTAGCCTGGGGGGTTGGCTACACCTTC. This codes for CASSLAWGVGYTF.

The CDR3 DNA follows: TGTGCCAGCAGCGTAGGGGCAGGGGATCACTATGGCTACACCTTC. As protein: CASSVGAGDHYGYTF. The chain couples TRBV9 to TRBJ1-2; tentatively, D is TRBD1 (6 bases). Deletions cut 0 bases from V and 3 bases from J, with 12 bases between. CDR1 SGDLS and CDR2 YYNGEE come from the germline V gene. CDR3 length: 15 amino acids.

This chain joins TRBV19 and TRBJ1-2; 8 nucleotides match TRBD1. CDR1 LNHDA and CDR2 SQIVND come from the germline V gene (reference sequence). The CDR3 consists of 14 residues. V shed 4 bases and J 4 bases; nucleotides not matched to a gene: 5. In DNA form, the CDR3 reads TGTGCCAGTAGTACGGGACAGGCCCGCTATGGCTACACCTTC. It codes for CASSTGQARYGYTF.

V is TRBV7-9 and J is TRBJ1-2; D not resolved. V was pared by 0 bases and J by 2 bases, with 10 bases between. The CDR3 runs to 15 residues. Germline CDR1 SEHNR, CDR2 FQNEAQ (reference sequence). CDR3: CASSLAVRQNYGYTF. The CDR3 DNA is TGTGCCAGCAGCTTAGCAGTTCGGCAGAACTATGGCTACACCTTC.

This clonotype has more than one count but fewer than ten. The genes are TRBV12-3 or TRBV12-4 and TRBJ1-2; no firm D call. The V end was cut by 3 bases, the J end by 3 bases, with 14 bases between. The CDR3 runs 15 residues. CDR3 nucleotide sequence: TGTGCCAGCAGTTTTAGGACCTCCGGCGACTATGGCTACACCTTC. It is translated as CASSFRTSGDYGYTF.

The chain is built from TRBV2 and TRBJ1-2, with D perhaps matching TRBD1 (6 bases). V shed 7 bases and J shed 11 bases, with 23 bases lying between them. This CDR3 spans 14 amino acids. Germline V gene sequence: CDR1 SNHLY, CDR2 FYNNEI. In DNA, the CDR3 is TGTGCCAGCATGGGTCCAGGGGTATCGATCGGGTACACCTTC. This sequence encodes CASMGPGVSIGYTF.

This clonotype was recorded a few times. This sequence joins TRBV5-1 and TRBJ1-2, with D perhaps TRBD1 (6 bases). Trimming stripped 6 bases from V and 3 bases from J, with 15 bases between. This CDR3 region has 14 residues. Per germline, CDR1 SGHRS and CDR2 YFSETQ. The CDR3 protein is CASTSDPGDYGYTF. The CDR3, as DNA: TGCGCCAGCACCTCCGATCCAGGGGACTATGGCTACACCTTC.